Below, 27 T cell receptor beta chains from the same sample are listed, as sequenced in a study of blood T cell repertoires in COVID-19. Clones were sequenced by immunoSEQ multiplex PCR, and TCRdb holds only the in-frame ones, with some missing. The sample lists roughly 140,000 clones, 65% to 90% occurring once. The sample consisted of peripheral blood. These receptor sequences come from a woman aged 50 to 60 in a cohort sampled during active or convalescent COVID-19.

The CDR3 sequence: CASRGGQRNTGELFF. Here the CDR3 DNA reads TGTGCCAGCAGAGGAGGGCAGAGGAACACCGGGGAGCTGTTTTTT. The chain links TRBV7-2 to TRBJ2-2, with a tentative D call TRBD2 (6 bases). Germline CDR1 is SGHTA and CDR2 is FQGNSA. There are 15 residues in the CDR3. The V gene lost 6 bases and the J gene lost 1 base, with 12 bases spanning the gap.

The gene calls are TRBV4-3 and TRBJ1-3; no reliable D call. Germline CDR1 LGHNA, CDR2 YSLEER. The CDR3 loop spans 15 amino acids. Deletions cut 0 bases from V and 8 bases from J, with 14 bases between. The DNA of the CDR3 is TGCGCCAGCAGCCAAGATAGAGGTCATTCCGACACCATATATTTT. It translates to CASSQDRGHSDTIYF.

The chain combines TRBV30 with TRBJ1-6, with D uncertain. The CDR3 consists of 13 residues. Germline assignment: CDR1 GTSNPN and CDR2 SVGIG (reference sequence). Between the trimmed V and J ends, which lost 0 bases and 10 bases, there was a span of 10 bases. Here the CDR3 DNA reads TGTGCCTGGAGTGTCGGTCCAAACTCACCCCTCCACTTT. Amino acid sequence: CAWSVGPNSPLHF.

This chain links TRBV30 with TRBJ1-5, with 7 bases identical to TRBD1. The V segment lost 0 bases and the J segment 3 bases; nucleotides outside the gene matches: 5. Germline V gives CDR1 GTSNPN, CDR2 SVGIG (reference sequence). CDR3 length: 15 residues. CDR3 sequence: CAWSVGQADNQPQHF. CDR3 nucleotides: TGTGCCTGGAGTGTCGGACAGGCGGACAATCAGCCCCAGCATTTT.

This clone was seen repeatedly, ten times or more. The rearrangement uses TRBV6-5 and TRBJ2-3; 9 bases are a match to TRBD2. The CDR3 extends over 15 amino acids. Unmatched junction bases numbered 2, after V lost 2 bases and J lost 2 bases. The germline CDR1 and CDR2 sequences are MNHEY and SVGAGI. In DNA form, the CDR3 reads TGTGCCAGCAGTTACCAGCGGGGGGACACAGATACGCAGTATTTT. It yields the protein CASSYQRGDTDTQYF.

This clone has just a few counts. V is TRBV20-1 and J is TRBJ1-6; TRBD1 aligns across 7 bases. CDR1 DFQATT and CDR2 SNEGSKA come from the germline V gene (reference sequence). The CDR3 totals 15 residues. The J segment lost 8 bases and the V segment lost 3 bases, leaving 10 bases of the junction unmatched. The CDR3 DNA sequence: TGCAGTGCTAGTCCCCACAGGGGAACGGATTCACCCCTCCACTTT. Translating gives CSASPHRGTDSPLHF.

The chain has TRBV11-1 and TRBJ1-1; tentatively, D is TRBD1 (6 bases). Germline CDR1 and CDR2: SGHAT and FQDESV (reference sequence). The CDR3 runs 14 residues. Trimming pared 6 bases from V and 3 bases from J, leaving 14 bases between. The DNA of the CDR3 is TGTGCCAGCAGAAAAGGGGGAGAGGACACTGAAGCTTTCTTT. Translated, it gives CASRKGGEDTEAFF.

The rearrangement uses TRBV5-5 and TRBJ1-4, with D perhaps TRBD1 (6 bases). Trimming took 4 bases from V and 2 from J, leaving 12 bases between them. Per the germline V gene, CDR1 is SGHKS and CDR2 is YYEKEE (reference sequence). This CDR3 is built from 15 residues. As DNA, the CDR3 is TGTGCCAGCAGCAGACGGACAGAGACTAATGAAAAACTGTTTTTT. Translated: CASSRRTETNEKLFF.

This clone was observed once. V usage is TRBV12-3 or TRBV12-4 and J usage is TRBJ2-7; 10 bases match TRBD2. The CDR3 extends over 12 amino acids. With V trimmed by 7 bases and J by 4 bases, 1 base remained unmatched. The DNA of the CDR3 is TGTGCCAGCAATAGCGGGGGGTACGAGCAGTACTTC. Encoded protein: CASNSGGYEQYF.

The gene calls are TRBV4-1 and TRBJ1-1; TRBD1 matches 7 bases. Germline CDR1 is MGHRA and CDR2 is YSYEKL. V lost 0 bases and J lost 10; bases outside the gene matches: 8. The CDR3 is 14 amino acids. The DNA for the CDR3 is TGCGCCAGCAGCCAAGATCAGGGGGTCGAAGGAGCTTTCTTT. It encodes CASSQDQGVEGAFF.

In its sample, this clone was seen once. The chain combines TRBV10-2 with TRBJ2-5; 7 bases map to TRBD2. Germline V gives CDR1 WSHSY, CDR2 SAAADI. This CDR3 contains 15 residues. V trimming: 6 bases; J trimming: 2 bases; junction bases outside the gene matches: 9. In DNA form, the CDR3 reads TGCGCCAGCAGGAAAACGGGACTACTTCAAGAGACCCAGTACTTC. It translates to CASRKTGLLQETQYF.

This chain joins TRBV24-1 and TRBJ1-5; a possible D gene is TRBD1 (5 bases). CDR1 is KGHDR, CDR2 SFDVKD, per germline. Trimming took off 4 bases at V and 16 bases at J, with 16 bases between the two ends. This CDR3 region has 12 residues. The CDR3: CATSDRGLLIHF. The CDR3 nucleotides read TGTGCCACCAGTGACCGGGGACTCTTGATACATTTT.

Here the CDR3 DNA reads TGCAGCGTTGAACTTGGAGGCTCTGATACGCAGTATTTT. Protein sequence: CSVELGGSDTQYF. V gene TRBV29-1 combines with J gene TRBJ2-3; D is possibly TRBD2 (5 bases). CDR1 is SQVTM, CDR2 ANQGSEA, per germline. The CDR3 loop spans 13 amino acids. Trimming removed 2 bases from V and 6 bases from J, with 12 bases in between.

DNA for the CDR3: TGTGCCAGCAGCCAAGAACTAGCGGGGCAAGAGACCCAGTACTTC. Its translation is CASSQELAGQETQYF. V gene TRBV3-1 (or the pseudogene TRBV3-2) combines with J gene TRBJ2-5; TRBD2 matches at 10 bases. Trimming at V came to 0 bases and at J to 2 bases, leaving 0 bases not matched to a gene. CDR3 length equals 15 residues. Per germline, CDR1 LGHDT and CDR2 YNNKEL (reference sequence).

V gene TRBV2 combines with J gene TRBJ1-2; a possible D gene is TRBD1 (5 bases). V was clipped by 7 bases and J by 3 bases, with 15 bases between them. Germline V gene lookup returns CDR1 SNHLY and CDR2 FYNNEI. The CDR3 length is 14 residues. This CDR3 reads CASTSTLGDYGYTF. CDR3 DNA sequence: TGTGCCAGCACTTCGACGTTAGGGGACTATGGCTACACCTTC.

CDR3 in amino acids: CASSEAPQINSPLHF. The CDR3 region has the DNA TGTGCCAGCAGTGAAGCCCCCCAAATCAATTCACCCCTCCACTTT. The V and J genes are TRBV6-1 and TRBJ1-6; no firm D call. V dropped 0 bases and J dropped 7 bases, with 10 bases sitting between them. The germline V gene encodes CDR1 MNHNS and CDR2 SASEGT. The CDR3 sequence is 15 residues long.

This clone was seen repeatedly, ten times or more. The chain combines TRBV4-1 with TRBJ2-7; no firm D call. This CDR3 has 18 amino acids. Germline V gene lookup returns CDR1 MGHRA and CDR2 YSYEKL. V was clipped by 0 bases and J by 1 base, with 19 bases between them. CDR3 in DNA: TGCGCCAGCAGCCAAGATGGTGGAAACGCAAGAGGATCCTACGAGCAGTACTTC. Protein product: CASSQDGGNARGSYEQYF.

With respect to this clone: The same CDR3 also results from other DNA sequences found in this sample. The DNA for the CDR3 is TGTGCCAGCGGCGCAGGGCGTTTCGAGAAATTGTTTTTT. Translated: CASGAGRFEKLFF. The chain couples TRBV12-3 or TRBV12-4 to TRBJ1-4; D might be TRBD1 (5 bases). V lost 8 bases and J lost 15, with 22 bases in between. This CDR3 has 13 amino acids.

V gene TRBV7-3 combines with J gene TRBJ2-1; D ambiguous. The germline CDR1 and CDR2 sequences are SGHTA and FQGTGA. The CDR3 consists of 14 residues. V was trimmed by 5 bases and J by 4 bases, leaving 12 bases between them. This chain's CDR3 is CASSPPGRYNEQFF. The CDR3 coding sequence is TGTGCCAGCAGCCCCCCGGGTCGATACAATGAGCAGTTCTTC.

The gene calls are TRBV19 and TRBJ2-7; TRBD1 is a possible D gene (5 bases). V gave up 3 bases and J gave up 0 bases, with 12 bases separating them. This CDR3 is 15 amino acids long. Germline V gives CDR1 LNHDA, CDR2 SQIVND (reference sequence). CDR3 coding DNA: TGTGCCAGTAGTATTAGGGGTGGTCCCTCCTACGAGCAGTACTTC. Protein sequence: CASSIRGGPSYEQYF.

The J gene is TRBJ2-1, the V gene TRBV24-1; D is undetermined. Germline CDR1 KGHDR, CDR2 SFDVKD. Trimming removed 4 bases from V and 4 bases from J, with 4 bases in between. The CDR3 is 12 amino acids. The CDR3 region is CATSDPYNEQFF. Written as DNA, the CDR3 is TGTGCCACCAGTGACCCGTACAATGAGCAGTTCTTC.

This chain links TRBV25-1 with TRBJ1-6; D may be TRBD1 (6 bases). CDR3 length: 15 amino acids. Germline V CDR1 and CDR2: MGHDK, SYGVNS. V was clipped by 4 bases and J by 13 bases, with 20 bases between them. The CDR3 nucleotides are TGTGCCAGCAGTGTAGGCAGGGGCGACCAGTTCCCCCTCCACTTT. Residues: CASSVGRGDQFPLHF. Variable domain in full (rest from reference TRBV25-1 and TRBJ1-6): EADIYQTPRYLVIGTGKKITLECSQTMGHDKMYWYQQDPGMELHLIHYSYGVNSTEKGDLSSESTVSRIRTEHFPLTLESARPSHTSQYLCASSVGRGDQFPLHFGNGTRLTVT.

The chain couples TRBV3-1 (or the pseudogene TRBV3-2) to TRBJ1-5; TRBD1 agrees at 10 bases. The junction had 7 bases not matched to a gene; V was cut back by 4 bases and J by 7 bases. Germline V gives CDR1 LGHDT, CDR2 YNNKEL (reference sequence). This CDR3 has 15 amino acids. The CDR3 protein is CASSRGQGQGQPQHF. The CDR3 DNA follows: TGTGCCAGCAGCCGGGGACAGGGGCAGGGCCAGCCCCAGCATTTT.

This clone was observed a single time. The chain is built from TRBV5-1 and TRBJ1-2, with D tentatively TRBD1 (6 bases). Germline CDR1 and CDR2: SGHRS and YFSETQ. The CDR3 has 14 residues. V was shortened by 0 bases and J by 6 bases, with 12 bases between the two germline ends. CDR3 sequence reads: CASSLVSRGNGYTF. CDR3 bases: TGCGCCAGCAGCTTGGTGAGCAGGGGAAATGGCTACACCTTC.

The chain links TRBV14 to TRBJ2-1; 8 bases agree with TRBD1. The CDR3 totals 13 residues. Trimming at V came to 4 bases and at J to 8 bases, leaving 4 bases not matched to a gene. Germline V CDR1 and CDR2: SGHDN, FVKESK. The CDR3 is CASSPRDRHEQFF. The DNA for the CDR3 is TGTGCCAGCAGCCCCCGGGACAGGCATGAGCAGTTCTTC.

The chain uses TRBV7-9 and TRBJ2-7; D is uncertain. The CDR3 runs to 13 residues. Germline V gene data show CDR1 as SEHNR and CDR2 as FQNEAQ (reference sequence). V was clipped by 4 bases and J by 3 bases, with 10 bases between them. This chain's CDR3 is CASSYPGSYEQYF. CDR3 nucleotide sequence: TGTGCCAGCAGCTACCCTGGCAGCTACGAGCAGTACTTC.

V gene TRBV2 combines with J gene TRBJ1-2, with D possibly being TRBD1 (5 bases). Germline lookup yields CDR1 SNHLY and CDR2 FYNNEI. The CDR3 extends over 14 amino acids. V was shortened by 4 bases and J by 6 bases, with 15 bases between the two germline ends. This CDR3 reads CASSVAGFPDGYTF. The CDR3 bases are TGTGCCAGCAGTGTGGCAGGGTTCCCGGATGGCTACACCTTC.